The 29 T cell receptor beta chains in this list originate from one sample, sequenced in a study of T cells in Graves' hyperthyroidism and ophthalmopathy. Amplified TCR beta CDR3 regions derived from RNA transcripts. The study used the HTBI primer set for a first-round RT-PCR of the TCR CDR3. TCRdb used MiXCR to reprocess the multiplex PCR reads, holding one entry per CDR3 protein. The table lists a few hundred thousand distinct CDR3 sequences, approximately 15% of them singletons. The sample taken for sequencing was blood. The source of these receptors is a woman aged 25-40 years with Graves' hyperthyroidism.

This clonotype was counted at least ten times. The gene calls are TRBV5-1 and TRBJ2-3; D gene ambiguous. The CDR3 is 13 residues long. Trimming removed 0 bases at V and 2 bases at J, with 4 bases between. Per the germline V gene, CDR1 is SGHRS and CDR2 is YFSETQ. CDR3 coding DNA: TGCGCCAGCAGCTTGGGGCACACAGATACGCAGTATTTT. Protein: CASSLGHTDTQYF.

This clonotype came up many times. The chain is built from TRBV4-1 and TRBJ1-2; TRBD1 is a possible D gene (6 bases). The CDR3 is 14 amino acids. In germline, CDR1 is MGHRA, CDR2 YSYEKL. V was trimmed by 0 bases and J by 7 bases, leaving 12 bases between them. CDR3 sequence: CASSQDHWGAGYTF. The CDR3 nucleotides are TGCGCCAGCAGCCAAGATCACTGGGGGGCTGGCTACACCTTC.

This clonotype was picked up a small number of times. The chain joins TRBV7-2 to TRBJ2-1; a possible D gene is TRBD2 (5 bases). CDR1 is SGHTA and CDR2 is FQGNSA in the germline V gene. V was pared by 2 bases and J by 4 bases, with 12 bases between. The CDR3 extends over 15 amino acids. The chain's CDR3 is CASSLRRTFYNEQFF. DNA of the CDR3: TGTGCCAGCAGCTTACGCCGGACTTTTTACAATGAGCAGTTCTTC. The full variable domain, its missing parts supplied by reference TRBV7-2 and TRBJ2-1, is GAGVSQSPSNKVTEKGKDVELRCDPISGHTALYWYRQSLGQGLEFLIYFQGNSAPDKSGLPSDRFSAERTGGSVSTLTIQRTQQEDSAVYLCASSLRRTFYNEQFFGPGTRLTVL.

This clonotype appeared many times. The J gene is TRBJ2-1, the V gene TRBV20-1; TRBD2 is a possible D gene (6 bases). The V end was cut by 5 bases, the J end by 2 bases, with 10 bases between. This CDR3 is 13 amino acids long. Germline V CDR1 and CDR2: DFQATT, SNEGSKA (reference sequence). The CDR3 DNA reads TGCAGTGCTCCGGGGGACGCCTACAATGAGCAGTTCTTC. Residues: CSAPGDAYNEQFF.

This clonotype was observed many times. The chain couples TRBV11-2 to TRBJ2-1; no definite D call. Germline values: CDR1 SGHAT, CDR2 FQNNGV. V lost 1 base to trimming and J lost 5 bases, with 12 bases between them. This CDR3 comprises 15 residues. CDR3 DNA: TGTGCCAGCAGCTTAGTTGTCAGCGTCAACAATGAGCAGTTCTTC. It codes for CASSLVVSVNNEQFF. The whole variable domain, remainder taken from reference TRBV11-2 and TRBJ2-1, is EAGVAQSPRYKIIEKRQSVAFWCNPISGHATLYWYQQILGQGPKLLIQFQNNGVVDDSQLPKDRFSAERLKGVDSTLKIQPAKLEDSAVYLCASSLVVSVNNEQFFGPGTRLTVL.

This chain links TRBV7-9 with TRBJ2-1; D not resolved. The germline gives CDR1 SEHNR, CDR2 FQNEAQ (reference sequence). CDR3 length: 13 residues. The germline V and J ends were trimmed by 5 bases and 4 bases, with 9 bases remaining between them. Written as DNA, the CDR3 is TGTGCCAGCAGCACCGGTGGATACAATGAGCAGTTCTTC. This encodes CASSTGGYNEQFF. Variable domain in full (rest from reference TRBV7-9 and TRBJ2-1): DTGVSQNPRHKITKRGQNVTFRCDPISEHNRLYWYRQTLGQGPEFLTYFQNEAQLEKSRLLSDRFSAERPKGSFSTLEIQRTEQGDSAMYLCASSTGGYNEQFFGPGTRLTVL.

This clonotype was recorded many times. In DNA, the CDR3 is TGTGCCAGCAGTTCAAACAGGGATCAGCCCCAGCATTTT. Protein: CASSSNRDQPQHF. The chain links TRBV12-3 or TRBV12-4 to TRBJ1-5; TRBD1 might be the D (6 bases). The V end lost 4 bases, the J end lost 5 bases, and 9 bases lay between the germline ends. This CDR3 has 13 amino acids.

Ten or more counts support this clonotype. J is TRBJ2-7 and V is TRBV20-1; no firm D call. This CDR3 contains 14 residues. Germline loops: CDR1 DFQATT, CDR2 SNEGSKA (reference sequence). With 3 bases removed from V and 2 bases from J, the gap between germline ends came to 14 bases. DNA of the CDR3: TGCAGTGCTAGGCCGACATTTGCCACCTACGAGCAGTACTTC. Amino acid sequence: CSARPTFATYEQYF.

This clonotype has at least ten counts. V and J are TRBV6-5 and TRBJ2-1, with TRBD1 as a possible D gene (5 bases). CDR1 is MNHEY, CDR2 SVGAGI, per germline. CDR3 length equals 13 residues. V lost 2 bases and J lost 4, with 6 bases in between. The CDR3 region has the DNA TGTGCCAGCAGTTACAGGGGTTACAATGAGCAGTTCTTC. Translated: CASSYRGYNEQFF.

The table lists this clonotype with a few counts. This sequence joins TRBV4-2 and TRBJ1-5; 8 nucleotides line up with TRBD1. The germline gives CDR1 LGHNA, CDR2 YNFKEQ. CDR3 length: 18 amino acids. V gave up 1 base and J gave up 4 bases; unmatched junction bases: 12. In DNA, the CDR3 is TGTGCCAGCAGCCAAGCTCGGACAGGGTCGGCGGTAAATCAGCCCCAGCATTTT. It is translated as CASSQARTGSAVNQPQHF.

The chain links TRBV10-1 to TRBJ2-1; 11 positions agree with TRBD2. The germline V gene encodes CDR1 WNHNN and CDR2 SYGVQD (reference sequence). J was trimmed by 7 bases and V by 5 bases; bases with no gene match: 13. This CDR3 comprises 17 residues. Here the CDR3 DNA reads TGCGCCAGCAGTACCGGGACTAGCGGACCCCTGGGGAATGAGCAGTTCTTC. It is translated as CASSTGTSGPLGNEQFF.

In its sample, this clonotype was seen many times. V gene TRBV28 combines with J gene TRBJ2-1; 10 positions match TRBD2. With 6 bases clipped from V and 1 base from J, the junction kept 6 bases outside the gene matches. There are 16 residues in the CDR3. The germline gives CDR1 MDHEN, CDR2 SYDVKM. In nucleotides, the CDR3 is TGTGCCAGCAGCCTTAGCGGGAGGTTGTCCTACAATGAGCAGTTCTTC. Translated, it gives CASSLSGRLSYNEQFF.

This clonotype was counted a few times. The V and J genes are TRBV19 and TRBJ2-2; 10 bases agree with TRBD1. Per germline, CDR1 LNHDA and CDR2 SQIVND (reference sequence). The CDR3 contains 17 residues. The V segment lost 9 bases and the J segment 4 bases; nucleotides outside the gene matches: 14. In nucleotides, the CDR3 is TGTGCCAGCCGGGACAGGGGAGGTGGGGGCGGCACCGGGGAGCTGTTTTTT. It encodes CASRDRGGGGGTGELFF.

This clonotype was counted at least ten times. The genes are TRBV7-9 and TRBJ2-3; a possible D gene is TRBD2 (5 bases). Looked up from germline, CDR1 is SEHNR and CDR2 is FQNEAQ (reference sequence). The CDR3 loop spans 14 amino acids. The V and J ends lost 1 base and 7 bases respectively, with 12 bases between them. The CDR3 region has the DNA TGTGCCAGCAGCTTAGTCCGGCTAGCCTATACGCAGTATTTT. Its translation: CASSLVRLAYTQYF.

This clonotype was detected a few times. The CDR3: CASSLPDTANTGELFF. CDR3 bases: TGCGCCAGCAGCTTGCCCGACACGGCGAACACCGGGGAGCTGTTTTTT. The gene calls are TRBV5-1 and TRBJ2-2; unclear D gene. V gave up 1 base and J gave up 0 bases, with 10 bases separating them. This CDR3 has 16 residues. Germline lookup yields CDR1 SGHRS and CDR2 YFSETQ.

In this sample, this clonotype turned up many times. The V call is TRBV27, the J call TRBJ2-3; 12 positions agree with TRBD2. Germline assignment: CDR1 MNHEY and CDR2 SMNVEV (reference sequence). The CDR3 extends over 15 amino acids. After removal of 5 bases from V and 9 bases from J, the junction contained 9 bases not matched to a gene. CDR3 sequence reads: CASSPRRLAGETQYF. The DNA of the CDR3 is TGTGCCAGCAGTCCGAGACGACTAGCGGGAGAGACGCAGTATTTT.

This clonotype came up many times. V is TRBV3-1 and J is TRBJ1-3, with D unclear. This CDR3 has 17 amino acids. Trimming cost V 2 bases and J 0 bases, with 14 bases left between them. Germline V lookup: CDR1 LGHDT, CDR2 YNNKEL (reference sequence). CDR3 in amino acids: CASSQMAATSSGNTIYF. The CDR3 coding sequence is TGTGCCAGCAGCCAAATGGCAGCTACTAGCTCTGGAAACACCATATATTTT.

The CDR3 nucleotides read TGTGCCAGCAGAATAGCGGGGGGGAGCACAGATACGCAGTATTTT. Amino acids: CASRIAGGSTDTQYF. V gene TRBV6-1 combines with J gene TRBJ2-3, with 11 bases identical to TRBD2. This CDR3 is 15 amino acids long. With 6 bases clipped from V and 0 bases from J, the junction kept 2 bases outside the gene matches. From germline, CDR1 is MNHNS and CDR2 SASEGT.

The sample holds many counts of this clonotype. J is TRBJ2-3 and V is TRBV28; D is unclear. Trimming took 3 bases from V and 3 from J, leaving 7 bases between them. Germline values: CDR1 MDHEN, CDR2 SYDVKM. The CDR3 contains 13 residues. CDR3 sequence: CASSFPLTDTQYF. In nucleotides, the CDR3 is TGTGCCAGCAGTTTTCCGCTGACAGATACGCAGTATTTT.

This clonotype was seen a handful of times. This chain joins TRBV10-2 and TRBJ1-5; D unclear. V lost 6 bases to trimming and J lost 7 bases, with 16 bases between them. The CDR3 sequence is 14 residues long. Germline values: CDR1 WSHSY, CDR2 SAAADI. The CDR3 loop reads CASSDDSGGQPQHF. CDR3 nucleotide sequence: TGCGCCAGCAGCGACGACTCGGGAGGGCAGCCCCAGCATTTT.

This clonotype was detected many times. The chain combines TRBV12-3 or TRBV12-4 with TRBJ2-4; no clear D gene. V dropped 5 bases and J dropped 0 bases, with 8 bases sitting between them. The CDR3 length is 14 residues. The CDR3 DNA sequence: TGTGCCAGCAGTCCCGCTAGAGCCAAAAACATTCAGTACTTC. It translates to CASSPARAKNIQYF.

This clonotype was seen many times. The chain joins TRBV3-1 to TRBJ2-5; D call uncertain. V was clipped by 1 base and J by 0 bases, with 6 bases between them. Germline CDR1 and CDR2: LGHDT and YNNKEL (reference sequence). The CDR3 contains 14 residues. CDR3 protein: CASSQGTYQETQYF. For the CDR3, the DNA is TGTGCCAGCAGCCAAGGAACCTACCAAGAGACCCAGTACTTC.

This clonotype has just a few counts. The chain joins TRBV6-1 to TRBJ2-3; D uncertain. The germline gives CDR1 MNHNS, CDR2 SASEGT. Trimming took off 5 bases at V and 9 bases at J, with 12 bases between the two ends. The CDR3 is 12 residues long. The CDR3 reads CASSSFANTQYF. For the CDR3, the DNA is TGTGCCAGCAGTTCGTTTGCGAACACGCAGTATTTT.

V gene TRBV19 combines with J gene TRBJ2-1; 7 nucleotides align to TRBD2. The length of the CDR3 is 14 residues. Germline CDR1 LNHDA, CDR2 SQIVND (reference sequence). V shed 7 bases and J 4 bases; nucleotides not matched to a gene: 7. DNA of the CDR3: TGTGCCAGTAATTTAGCGGGCGTTTACAATGAGCAGTTCTTC. It is translated as CASNLAGVYNEQFF.

V is TRBV5-1 and J is TRBJ2-3; 9 bases align to TRBD2. V gave up 2 bases and J gave up 0 bases; unmatched junction bases: 4. Germline CDR1 reads SGHRS; CDR2 reads YFSETQ. There are 16 residues in the CDR3. CDR3 in DNA: TGCGCCAGCAGCTTACTAGCGGGCTCTAGCACAGATACGCAGTATTTT. It is translated as CASSLLAGSSTDTQYF. Complete variable domain (other parts from reference TRBV5-1 and TRBJ2-3): KAGVTQTPRYLIKTRGQQVTLSCSPISGHRSVSWYQQTPGQGLQFLFEYFSETQRNKGNFPGRFSGRQFSNSRSEMNVSTLELGDSALYLCASSLLAGSSTDTQYFGPGTRLTVL.

CDR3 in amino acids: CATSRDFFTSNTEAFF. The CDR3 region has the DNA TGTGCCACCAGCAGAGATTTCTTTACAAGTAACACTGAAGCTTTCTTT. This chain uses TRBV15 with TRBJ1-1; the D is unclear. Looked up from germline, CDR1 is LNHNV and CDR2 is YYDKDF (reference sequence). Trimming removed 0 bases from V and 2 bases from J, with 13 bases in between. This CDR3 is 16 amino acids long.

This clonotype appeared a few times. The chain recombines TRBV24-1 with TRBJ2-1; the match to TRBD1 covers 10 bases. The CDR3 loop spans 16 amino acids. V lost 4 bases to trimming and J lost 7 bases; unmatched junction nucleotides: 9. Germline loops: CDR1 KGHDR, CDR2 SFDVKD. CDR3 nucleotide sequence: TGTGCCACCAGTGACACTGACAGGGGGCAAGCGAATGAGCAGTTCTTC. Translating gives CATSDTDRGQANEQFF.

Remarks on this clonotype: This may be a read error: a much more frequent sequence differs by one nucleotide. CDR3 sequence reads: CASSLGGLTSGTDTQCF. In nucleotides, the CDR3 is TGTGCCAGCAGCTTAGGGGGCCTAACTAGCGGCACAGATACGCAGTGTTTT. The chain recombines TRBV12-3 or TRBV12-4 with TRBJ2-3; D is possibly TRBD2 (8 bases). The CDR3 contains 17 residues.

The table lists this clonotype with many counts. V usage is TRBV20-1 and J usage is TRBJ2-1, with 9 bases identical to TRBD2. Germline trimming cut 1 base from V and 7 bases from J; bases unmatched to any gene: 8. Looked up from germline, CDR1 is DFQATT and CDR2 is SNEGSKA (reference sequence). The CDR3 is 15 amino acids. The CDR3 DNA reads TGCAGTGCTAGAGGATCTAGCGGGATAAGGAATGAGCAGTTCTTC. Residues: CSARGSSGIRNEQFF.